This T cell receptor (beta chain) is from a study of control samples from healthy donors and cancer patients. Measured with immunoSEQ multiplex PCR; TCRdb has only the in-frame clones, and not every one. The sample includes about 120,000 clones, 80% to 95% of them seen just once. The J segment lost 1 base and the V segment lost 4 bases, leaving 7 bases of the junction unmatched. Germline loops: CDR1 SGHRS, CDR2 YFSETQ. The CDR3 consists of 15 residues. The receptor comes from a man aged 35 to 55 in good health. Sample: blood. The chain has TRBV5-1 and TRBJ2-5, with 7 bases lining up with TRBD1. Here the CDR3 reads CASSLLGTAQETQYF. CDR3 bases: TGCGCCAGCAGCCTTTTGGGGACAGCCCAAGAGACCCAGTACTTC.